Below are 26 T cell receptor beta chains sequenced from a single sample in a study of early T cells in non-severe SARS-CoV-2 infection. Each CDR3 protein gets one entry after TCRdb re-called the 5' RACE reads with MiXCR. The top ten hold over 1.1% of the sample, which has 60,000 to 75,000 distinct CDR3 sequences, about 12% seen once. Here the sequenced sample was whole blood, taken at baseline. Every receptor here comes from an adult who was a healthcare worker with PCR-confirmed SARS-CoV-2 infection or an uninfected control (not recorded which).

This chain joins TRBV30 and TRBJ1-1; TRBD1 might be the D (5 bases). CDR1 and CDR2 from the germline V gene are GTSNPN and SVGIG (reference sequence). Between the trimmed V and J ends, which lost 7 bases and 6 bases, there was a span of 15 bases. The CDR3 contains 12 residues. Here the CDR3 DNA reads TGTGCCTCCGGTAGAGGGGTGGCTGAAGCTTTCTTT. Its translation is CASGRGVAEAFF.

The chain employs TRBV7-9 and TRBJ2-7; D is unresolved. Trimming took 4 bases from V and 0 from J, leaving 7 bases between them. CDR3 length: 13 residues. CDR1 is SEHNR, CDR2 FQNEAQ, per germline (reference sequence). DNA for the CDR3: TGTGCCAGCAGCTCAAGTATCTCCTACGAGCAGTACTTC. It yields the protein CASSSSISYEQYF.

This chain uses TRBV13 with TRBJ2-5; D is uncertain. This CDR3 is built from 14 residues. Deletions cut 0 bases from V and 5 bases from J, with 10 bases between. CDR1 PRHDT and CDR2 FYEKMQ come from the germline V gene (reference sequence). CDR3 DNA sequence: TGTGCCAGCAGCTTAGGCCGGTCCCGGGAGACCCAGTACTTC. Amino acids: CASSLGRSRETQYF.

Ten or more counts support this clonotype. The chain links TRBV7-9 to TRBJ2-1; a weak D match, TRBD1 (5 bases). This CDR3 has 17 amino acids. The V end lost 1 base, the J end lost 6 bases, and 19 bases lay between the germline ends. Germline-derived CDR1 and CDR2 are SEHNR and FQNEAQ (reference sequence). The CDR3 here is CASSLGAAGRSANEQFF. The CDR3 coding sequence is TGTGCCAGCAGCTTAGGGGCGGCAGGGCGGTCCGCCAATGAGCAGTTCTTC.

The V call is TRBV19, the J call TRBJ1-5; 11 nucleotides agree with TRBD1. This CDR3 comprises 17 residues. With 9 bases clipped from V and 7 bases from J, the junction kept 17 bases outside the gene matches. Germline CDR1 LNHDA, CDR2 SQIVND (reference sequence). The DNA for the CDR3 is TGTGCCAGCACCGCCCCCCTTGGGACAGGGGGAGGACAGCCCCAGCATTTT. Translation gives CASTAPLGTGGGQPQHF.

This clonotype has a handful of counts. The CDR3 is CASEQSNYGYTF. The CDR3 region has the DNA TGTGCCAGTGAACAGTCTAACTATGGCTACACCTTC. V and J are TRBV7-9 and TRBJ1-2, with D uncertain. Trimming left V 9 bases short and J 0 bases short, with 8 bases between. CDR3 size: 12 residues. Germline V gene lookup returns CDR1 SEHNR and CDR2 FQNEAQ (reference sequence).

V usage is TRBV15 and J usage is TRBJ1-4, with 7 bases aligning to TRBD1. J gave up 8 bases and V 2 bases, and 5 bases lay outside the gene matches. Germline assignment: CDR1 LNHNV and CDR2 YYDKDF (reference sequence). This CDR3 has 14 amino acids. CDR3 in amino acids: CATSRKDREEKLFF. CDR3 nucleotide sequence: TGTGCCACCAGCAGAAAAGACAGGGAAGAAAAACTGTTTTTT. Combining the CDR3 with reference TRBV15 and TRBJ1-4 gives the whole variable domain DAMVIQNPRYQVTQFGKPVTLSCSQTLNHNVMYWYQQKSSQAPKLLFHYYDKDFNNEADTPDNFQSRRPNTSFCFLDIRSPGLGDTAMYLCATSRKDREEKLFFGSGTQLSVL.

This clonotype has just a few counts. The chain carries TRBV4-2 and TRBJ2-1; 11 bases line up with TRBD2. Germline V CDR1 and CDR2: LGHNA, YNFKEQ. There are 15 residues in the CDR3. After removal of 4 bases from V and 8 bases from J, the junction contained 7 bases not matched to a gene. The CDR3 loop reads CASSRVAGGQDEQFF. As DNA, the CDR3 is TGTGCCAGCAGCCGCGTAGCGGGGGGGCAGGATGAGCAGTTCTTC.

This clonotype was counted ten times or more. The genes are TRBV19 and TRBJ2-7; 11 bases are shared with TRBD2. Losses at the gene ends were 5 bases for V and 3 bases for J; bases not matched to a gene: 9. The CDR3 has 16 amino acids. Per the germline V gene, CDR1 is LNHDA and CDR2 is SQIVND (reference sequence). The DNA for the CDR3 is TGTGCCAGTAGTCTCGCTAGCGGGAGGACCCTCTACGAGCAGTACTTC. Amino acids: CASSLASGRTLYEQYF.

In this sample, this clonotype turned up many times. This chain uses TRBV7-2 with TRBJ2-3; D may be TRBD2 (5 bases). V was trimmed by 4 bases and J by 4 bases, leaving 9 bases between them. CDR3 size: 13 residues. CDR1 is SGHTA, CDR2 FQGNSA, per germline. Written as DNA, the CDR3 is TGTGCCAGCAGCTCGGGGTGGGCAGATACGCAGTATTTT. Amino acid sequence: CASSSGWADTQYF.

This clonotype was observed a handful of times. This CDR3 reads CASRSGTGEPEAFF. CDR3 nucleotide sequence: TGTGCCAGTCGGTCCGGGACAGGGGAGCCGGAAGCTTTCTTT. The J gene is TRBJ1-1, the V gene TRBV19; 10 bases align to TRBD1. The CDR3 spans 14 residues. J was trimmed by 8 bases and V by 8 bases; bases with no gene match: 11. Germline loops: CDR1 LNHDA, CDR2 SQIVND (reference sequence). Combining the CDR3 with reference TRBV19 and TRBJ1-1 gives the whole variable domain DGGITQSPKYLFRKEGQNVTLSCEQNLNHDAMYWYRQDPGQGLRLIYYSQIVNDFQKGDIAEGYSVSREKKESFPLTVTSAQKNPTAFYLCASRSGTGEPEAFFGQGTRLTVV.

This clonotype has at least ten counts. The chain carries TRBV24-1 and TRBJ2-1; 7 nucleotides line up with TRBD1. Germline V CDR1 and CDR2: KGHDR, SFDVKD. The CDR3 runs to 12 residues. Trimming cost V 3 bases and J 13 bases; bases outside gene matches: 5. CDR3 amino acids: CATSDSGTDQFF. The CDR3 region has the DNA TGTGCCACCAGTGATAGTGGGACAGACCAGTTCTTC.

The sample holds a few counts of this clonotype. The chain is built from TRBV27 and TRBJ2-1; no clear D. Germline V CDR1 and CDR2: MNHEY, SMNVEV (reference sequence). The CDR3 is 13 residues long. V lost 6 bases and J 0 bases, leaving 6 bases between the germline ends. The CDR3 region is CASRPPSYNEQFF. The CDR3 DNA reads TGTGCCAGCAGGCCTCCCTCCTACAATGAGCAGTTCTTC.

This clonotype was picked up many times. CDR3 in amino acids: CAINIGGANVLTF. The CDR3 DNA follows: TGTGCCATCAACATCGGGGGGGCCAACGTCCTGACTTTC. J is TRBJ2-6 and V is TRBV6-2 or TRBV6-3; no reliable D call. Germline V gene sequence: CDR1 MNHEY, CDR2 SVGEGT. V was clipped by 10 bases and J by 4 bases, with 11 bases between them. The CDR3 runs 13 residues.

The chain is built from TRBV10-3 and TRBJ1-5; 7 bases are shared with TRBD1. With 8 bases clipped from V and 2 bases from J, the junction kept 9 bases outside the gene matches. The CDR3 length is 15 residues. Germline V gene data show CDR1 as ENHRY and CDR2 as SYGVKD. CDR3 loop: CAIGLGGQGNQPQHF. The CDR3, as DNA: TGTGCCATCGGGTTAGGGGGCCAAGGCAATCAGCCCCAGCATTTT.

V and J are TRBV6-5 and TRBJ2-7; the D gene is possibly TRBD1 (5 bases). Germline CDR1 MNHEY, CDR2 SVGAGI. This CDR3 is built from 13 residues. The V gene lost 0 bases and the J gene lost 3 bases, with 6 bases spanning the gap. This CDR3 reads CASSYSQGYEQYF. DNA of the CDR3: TGTGCCAGCAGTTACTCGCAGGGCTACGAGCAGTACTTC.

In this sample, this clonotype turned up many times. The genes are TRBV21-1 and TRBJ2-2; TRBD2, as called in the table, went unchecked against the DNA. TRBV21-1 is an annotated pseudogene. The CDR3 runs 14 residues. The CDR3 sequence: CASSKALAGGELFF. The CDR3 nucleotides read TGTGCCAGCAGCAAAGCACTAGCTGGGGGGGAGCTGTTTTTT.

The chain is built from TRBV12-3 or TRBV12-4 and TRBJ1-1, with 9 bases identical to TRBD1. This CDR3 contains 13 residues. Trimming at V came to 7 bases and at J to 7 bases, leaving 7 bases not matched to a gene. CDR3 protein: CASTAQGAFEAFF. The CDR3 DNA sequence: TGTGCCAGCACCGCACAGGGGGCATTTGAAGCTTTCTTT.

The table lists this clonotype with a few counts. V gene TRBV7-8 combines with J gene TRBJ2-7, with D perhaps matching TRBD1 (6 bases). This CDR3 spans 16 amino acids. Germline-derived CDR1 and CDR2 are SGHVS and FQNEAQ. The ends were cut back, 5 bases at V and 0 bases at J, with 17 bases in the middle. CDR3: CASSRKSLDSSYEQYF. The DNA of the CDR3 is TGTGCCAGCAGCCGAAAGAGTCTGGACAGCTCCTACGAGCAGTACTTC.

The rearrangement joins TRBV7-2 to TRBJ1-2; 7 bases are a match to TRBD1. The CDR3 is made up of 15 amino acids. In germline, CDR1 is SGHTA, CDR2 FQGNSA. V was pared by 5 bases and J by 7 bases, with 13 bases of the junction left unmatched. For the CDR3, the DNA is TGTGCCAGCAGCCTCCAGCGGGGACAGCCTTTTGGCTACACCTTC. Translating gives CASSLQRGQPFGYTF.

CDR3 nucleotide sequence: TGTGCCTGGAGTGTAACCCGCACAGATACGCAGTATTTT. It yields the protein CAWSVTRTDTQYF. The chain joins TRBV30 to TRBJ2-3, with D unresolved. From germline, CDR1 is GTSNPN and CDR2 SVGIG (reference sequence). Trimming stripped 0 bases from V and 1 base from J, with 5 bases between. The CDR3 consists of 13 residues.

This clonotype was counted a few times. The rearrangement uses TRBV27 and TRBJ2-2; the D gene is possibly TRBD2 (7 bases). Germline CDR1 reads MNHEY; CDR2 reads SMNVEV (reference sequence). This CDR3 has 16 residues. V was trimmed by 6 bases and J by 4 bases, leaving 18 bases between them. In DNA, the CDR3 is TGTGCCAGCAGCTCCCTAGGGGGGGAGACCACCGGGGAGCTGTTTTTT. Its translation: CASSSLGGETTGELFF.

This chain uses TRBV13 with TRBJ1-3; 7 nucleotides agree with TRBD1. The J segment lost 2 bases and the V segment lost 5 bases, leaving 3 bases of the junction unmatched. Germline CDR1 reads PRHDT; CDR2 reads FYEKMQ (reference sequence). The CDR3 runs 14 residues. The CDR3 protein is CASSVTGAGNTIYF. CDR3 DNA sequence: TGTGCCAGCAGCGTCACAGGGGCTGGAAACACCATATATTTT. The full variable domain, with the rest looked up from reference TRBV13 and TRBJ1-3, is AAGVIQSPRHLIKEKRETATLKCYPIPRHDTVYWYQQGPGQDPQFLISFYEKMQSDKGSIPDRFSAQQFSDYHSELNMSSLELGDSALYFCASSVTGAGNTIYFGEGSWLTVV.

This chain uses TRBV29-1 with TRBJ1-4, with D unclear. V lost 6 bases, J lost 4 bases, and 9 bases lay in between. Per the germline V gene, CDR1 is SQVTM and CDR2 is ANQGSEA. The CDR3 is 12 amino acids. CDR3 DNA: TGCAGCGTACAGACGTTTAATGAAAAACTGTTTTTT. This gives the protein CSVQTFNEKLFF.

J is TRBJ2-7 and V is TRBV6-2 or TRBV6-3; 9 bases align to TRBD2. CDR1 is MNHEY and CDR2 is SVGEGT in the germline V gene. J lost 2 bases, V lost 4 bases, and 3 bases had no gene match. This CDR3 is built from 14 residues. This CDR3 is CASSFSGSPYEQYF. Here the CDR3 DNA reads TGTGCCAGCAGTTTTAGCGGGAGCCCCTACGAGCAGTACTTC.

This clonotype was observed a handful of times. This chain links TRBV18 with TRBJ2-1, with 7 bases identical to TRBD1. There are 13 residues in the CDR3. J gave up 10 bases and V 8 bases, and 11 bases lay outside the gene matches. CDR1 is KGHSH and CDR2 is LQKENI in the germline V gene. CDR3 DNA: TGTGCCAGCGCCCCGAGACAGGGAGAAGAGCAGTTCTTC. Translating gives CASAPRQGEEQFF.